This TCR beta chain originates from a study of PD-L1 blockade in urothelial cancer. Time point given: peripheral blood 6 weeks after treatment start. Turning to this clone: Its specificity is not known.

Whole-study findings and limits: Durable-benefit patients had greater expansion of tumor-associated blood clones at 3 weeks.

Produced via immunoSEQ multiplex PCR; TCRdb's table is partial and in-frame only. The sample carries just under 45,000 clones, 83% recorded once. This receptor was obtained from a man between 60 and 75 years old with urothelial cancer. The starting material was PBMCs, obtained around atezolizumab (anti-PD-L1) treatment.

The CDR3 sequence is CASSLSGFDFGYTF. CDR3 DNA: TGTGCCAGCAGCCTGTCGGGGTTCGACTTTGGCTACACCTTC. The V and J genes are TRBV7-2 and TRBJ1-2; D is unclear. Germline CDR1 and CDR2: SGHTA and FQGNSA. Trimming shortened V by 5 bases and J by 7 bases, and 17 bases separated the two germline ends. CDR3 length: 14 amino acids.